These T cell receptor beta chains were read from a single sample in a study of T cell repertoires in cytomegalovirus infection. Their cognate antigens are unknown. TCRdb re-called the reads through MiXCR, storing one row per CDR3 protein. This table holds approximately 910,000 distinct CDR3 sequences, about 33% found once. Sequences were derived from cultured CD8+ T cells from PBMCs, sampled from culture after CMV antigen stimulation. The receptor source for this set is a human donor in good health (CMV status not recorded). Some clones in this sample may be carry-over from other donors' samples. The CDR3 runs from the conserved cysteine through the conserved F or W. A D gene is named only where the DNA matches it firmly. Size is omitted from some rows. Given values are once, few, many or a class for expanded clones.

>.|TRBV27|.|TRBJ2-2
TGTGCCAGCAGTTTAATAGGATCGAACACCGGGGAGCTGTTTTTT
CASSLIGSNTGELFF
>.|TRBV5-1|.|TRBJ1-3
TGCGCCAGCAGCCCCTTCGCCCCGACCTCTGGAAACACCATATATTTT
CASSPFAPTSGNTIYF
>few|TRBV7-9|.|TRBJ1-5
TGTGCCAGCAGCTCCGAGGGGGACACTTCGAGCAATCAGCCCCAGCATTTT
CASSSEGDTSSNQPQHF
>.|TRBV7-9|.|TRBJ1-6
TGTGCCAGCAGCTTAGCGCGGACCCTCACACCCCTCCACTTT
CASSLARTLTPLHF
>.|TRBV28|TRBD2|TRBJ2-5
TGTGCCAGCATCGAGCGGGGGGGTACGCAAGAGACCCAGTACTTC
CASIERGGTQETQYF
>few|TRBV5-8|.|TRBJ2-3
TGTGCCAGCAGCTTGTATTTGGACAGTAGCACAGATACGCAGTATTTT
CASSLYLDSSTDTQYF
>.|TRBV6-2/TRBV6-3|TRBD2|TRBJ2-1
TGTGCCAGCAGGTACGGGGGAGGGGAGCAGTTCTTC
CASRYGGGEQFF
>.|TRBV27|.|TRBJ1-5
TGTGCCAGCAGTTTCTTTCCCGCTGGTAATCAGCCCCAGCATTTT
CASSFFPAGNQPQHF
>many|TRBV7-2|.|TRBJ2-5
TGTGCCAGCAGCTCGAGGGGGTTGGCTAGCGGTGAGACCCAGTACTTC
CASSSRGLASGETQYF
>many|TRBV7-8|.|TRBJ1-5
TGTGCCAGCAGCCCCGGGCAGAATAGCAATCAGCCCCAGCATTTT
CASSPGQNSNQPQHF
>few|TRBV7-2|TRBD1|TRBJ1-2
TGTGCCAGCAGCCACCGAGGGACAGCTAGGGGCTACACCTTC
CASSHRGTARGYTF
>.|TRBV4-1|TRBD2|TRBJ2-2
TGTGCCAGCAGCCAAGCTAGCGGGGCTCTTCGTGGGGAGCTGTTTTTT
CASSQASGALRGELFF
>.|TRBV27|TRBD1|TRBJ1-1
TGTGCCAGCAGTTTTGACAAGGGGGCAAGCTATGAAGCTTTCTTT
CASSFDKGASYEAFF
>.|TRBV6-5|TRBD1|TRBJ2-7
TGTGCCAGCAGTTACTCGCCGACAGGGATCGACGAGCAGTACTTC
CASSYSPTGIDEQYF
>few|TRBV7-6|TRBD1|TRBJ1-2
TGTGCCAGCAGCCGGGGACAGTCTAACTATGGCTACACCTTC
CASSRGQSNYGYTF
>.|TRBV5-1|TRBD2|TRBJ2-1
TGCGCCAGCAGCTCGACTAGCGGGGGGCGCCATGAGCAGTTCTTC
CASSSTSGGRHEQFF
>.|TRBV18|.|TRBJ2-3
TGTGCCAGCTCATCGGACGGTTACACAGATACGCAGTATTTT
CASSSDGYTDTQYF
>.|TRBV27|TRBD2|TRBJ2-1
TGTGCCAGCAGTTCCCCGGGACTAGCGGGGGGGCCTAATGAGCAGTTCTTC
CASSSPGLAGGPNEQFF
>few|TRBV24-1|.|TRBJ1-6
TGTGCCACCAGTGATTTGTATAATTCACCCCTCCACTTT
CATSDLYNSPLHF
>few|TRBV5-1|.|TRBJ1-6
TGCGCCAGACCTCGATCGGGGAGCTCCTATAATTCACCCCTCCACTTT
CARPRSGSSYNSPLHF
>.|TRBV28|.|TRBJ2-7
TGTGCCAGCAGTCTCGACAGAAGGTACGAGCAGTACTTC
CASSLDRRYEQYF
>.|TRBV27|TRBD1|TRBJ1-3
TGTGCCAGCAGTACCCACAGGGGAACTGGAAACACCATATATTTT
CASSTHRGTGNTIYF
>.|TRBV7-9|TRBD1|TRBJ2-5
TGTGCCAGCAGACTACAGGGGGCCTTGGAAGAGACCCAGTACTTC
CASRLQGALEETQYF
>.|TRBV27|.|TRBJ1-6
TGTGCCAGCAGGTACAATTTTTTTCGGCAGGGTTCCCATTCACCCCTCCACTTT
CASRYNFFRQGSHSPLHF
>many|TRBV7-2|TRBD1|TRBJ1-6
TGTGCCAGCAGCTCGACCAGGACAGGGGCTAGATCACCCCTCCACTTT
CASSSTRTGARSPLHF
>.|TRBV28|.|TRBJ1-1
TGTGCCAGCAGTTCTACCCTGCAGAATTTGAACACTGAAGCTTTCTTT
CASSSTLQNLNTEAFF
>.|TRBV19|.|TRBJ2-7
TGTGCCAGTAGTATGAGGTCCCAGGCCGTCGACGAGCAGTACTTC
CASSMRSQAVDEQYF
>many|TRBV7-8|.|TRBJ2-2
TGTGCCAGCAGCTTGCAGGATACCCCAGGGTCCGGGGAGCTGTTTTTT
CASSLQDTPGSGELFF
>.|TRBV10-3|.|TRBJ2-5
TGTGCCATCAGTCTGGGCCTGGGGAGGTCGGGAGAGACCCAGTACTTC
CAISLGLGRSGETQYF
>few|TRBV6-2/TRBV6-3|TRBD1|TRBJ2-3
TGTGCCAGCAGCCTAACCGCGGACAGGGCGGATACGCAGTATTTT
CASSLTADRADTQYF
>few|TRBV13|TRBD2|TRBJ2-3
TGTGCCAGCAGTCCGGCGGGGGGTTCTAGCACAGATACGCAGTATTTT
CASSPAGGSSTDTQYF
>few|TRBV7-6|.|TRBJ1-2
TGTGCCAGCAGCTTAGCGGACGGATATGGCTACACCTTC
CASSLADGYGYTF
>many|TRBV9|.|TRBJ1-5
TGTGCCAGCAGCGGGGGGTACAGCAGCAATCAGCCCCAGCATTTT
CASSGGYSSNQPQHF
>.|TRBV19|.|TRBJ1-2
TGTGCCAGTACAGGCAGCGCAGACTATGGCTACACCTTC
CASTGSADYGYTF
>few|TRBV2|.|TRBJ1-2
TGTGCCAGCCCTACGGGTATAAATGGCTACACCTTC
CASPTGINGYTF
>many|TRBV7-2|.|TRBJ1-1
TGTGCCAGCAGCTTAGTGAAGACTGAAGCTTTCTTT
CASSLVKTEAFF
>.|TRBV5-6|.|TRBJ2-5
TGTGCCAGCAGCATAAACCTGGGCACGGAATTGCAAGAGACCCAGTACTTC
CASSINLGTELQETQYF
>.|TRBV11-2|TRBD2|TRBJ2-3
TGTGCCAGCAGCTTACGTCTAGCGGAACTAACAAGCACAGATACGCAGTATTTT
CASSLRLAELTSTDTQYF
>.|TRBV6-2/TRBV6-3|.|TRBJ2-1
TGTGCCAGCTGGCCCGGCGGGGCAGGGGCGCGGAATGAGCAGTTCTTC
CASWPGGAGARNEQFF